This T cell receptor beta chain was observed in a study of tumor and adjacent non-tumor tissue in lung cancer (dated by TCRdb to 2017 to 2018). For the study in its entirety: Patients with adenocarcinoma (roughly 12), squamous cell carcinoma (2) and small cell lung cancer (1) were included in the cohort. The roughly 15 patients were aged roughly 30 to 80 years, included 10 men and 5 women, and had TNM stage I to III disease. Bulk TCRbeta repertoires were compared between lung tumor tissue and matched distant non-tumor lung tissue obtained from 15 lung cancer patients. Sequencing produced 125,075,908 productive TCRbeta reads in total, an average of about 4 million reads per sample. For each patient, one tumor sample and one normal lung sample were taken, giving under 35 paired specimens that underwent TCRbeta CDR3 sequencing. Overall study outcomes, separate from this receptor: Younger patients had significantly higher TCR diversity, and higher tumor TCR diversity was associated with shorter overall and disease-free survival. Because peripheral blood was not sequenced, the blood TCRbeta repertoires of the lung cancer patients in the study went unexamined. Tumor tissue showed significantly greater TCR diversity (inverse Simpson) than normal lung tissue (431.37 vs 166.20, P = 0.0075, Mann-Whitney U test). The top 100 clones made up a significantly larger cumulative share of the repertoire in normal lung than in tumor tissue. Neither the sequencing platform nor unique molecular identifiers are mentioned in the methods. Only roughly 14 patients were included in the cohort, and the need for larger samples and more detailed clinical data was noted by the authors.

RNA was isolated from bulk unsorted tissue, and RNA quality was assessed with a NanoDrop ND-1000 and an Agilent 2100. All donors had newly diagnosed lung cancer, had not received prior chemotherapy, and were admitted for thoracic surgery in China between August and November 2014. Anyone who had undergone radiotherapy or chemotherapy before, or who had another cancer at the same time, was left out of the study. Surgical tissue pieces of about 1-2.3 cm3 were preserved in RNAlater solution and stored at -80 °C until use. The library was generated by multiplex PCR. The sequencing machine was an Illumina HiSeq 2500. TCRbeta libraries were built by three rounds of nested PCR using primers (Table S4), following protocols modified from ARM-PCR. Before sequencing, PCR products of 200-500 bp were cut from the gel and purified using the QIAquick gel extraction kit. The paper's data handling went like this. Trimmomatic was used to clean the reads, FLASH merged the cleaned reads into complete CDR3 sequences, and MiTCR assigned the sequences to V(D)J germline segments. Clonal diversity was computed as the inverse Simpson's index with VDJtools. In-frame sequences without a premature stop codon were defined as productive reads. TCRdb's own reprocessing of the public reads used fastp at Q25 and MiXCR and kept productive beta chains. Rows are unified per CDR3 protein, each entry keeping the most common DNA and genes. What appears here as the V and J calls and clone size reflects TCRdb's work, not the paper's. The sample includes about 75,000 distinct CDR3 sequences, with more than 60% observed a single time. The top ten clones comprise about 12% of the sample.

Reading from cysteine to phenylalanine, the CDR3 counts 14 amino acids. CDR3 DNA is the only sequence kept; it has 42 bases, read in frame from the first base. Trimming at the junction amounts to 5 bases on V and 4 bases on J, and the germline ends lie 17 bases apart. CDR1 is given as SQVTM and CDR2 as ANQGSEA, both from the germline V gene. This clonotype is assessed as medium-sized (0.01 to 0.1%). It has no known antigen specificity. Base qualities are missing; no much larger clone stands one base away. Here the chain combines TRBV29-1 and TRBJ1-2; the D gene is perhaps TRBD1, on 6 matching bases. The TCR originated in a woman between 50 and 59 years old with non-small cell lung cancer. Sequenced: lung tumor tissue. The CDR3 protein sequence reads: CSVNSGARGYGYTF. Read as DNA, the sequence is TGCAGCGTTAATTCGGGGGCGCGAGGCTATGGCTACACCTTC.